This T cell receptor (beta chain) was documented in a study of T cell responses to AZD1222 COVID-19 vaccine. V was clipped by 0 bases and J by 2 bases, with 7 bases between them. The germline V gene has CDR1 KGHSH and CDR2 LQKENI. The CDR3 has 14 amino acids. A few counts support this clone. What it binds is unknown. Study findings and constraints: Baseline seropositives among AZD1222 recipients totaled only 5 to 7. Close to half of all spike-specific TCRs reportedly target regions of the variants that are unmutated. In all cases, repertoires were sampled only after the peak T cell response.

TCRdb's table, derived via immunoSEQ multiplex PCR, lists solely in-frame clones and lacks some. The repertoire holds under 200,000 clones, with 75% to 90% as singletons. The chain uses TRBV18 and TRBJ1-1, with D unclear. This material consisted of peripheral blood, taken on day 0 of MenACWY control vaccination. The sequence was obtained from an adult in good health. The CDR3 protein is CASSPPGGNTEAFF. The CDR3 coding sequence is TGTGCCAGCTCACCACCGGGAGGAAACACTGAAGCTTTCTTT.